What follows are 11 T cell receptor beta chains derived from one specimen sequenced in a study of T cells in Graves' hyperthyroidism and ophthalmopathy. Amplification of TCR beta CDR3 regions was performed using RNA transcripts as template. With the HTBI primer set, the TCR CDR3 went through a first round of RT-PCR. TCRdb recomputed calls from the multiplex PCR reads with MiXCR, one row per CDR3 protein. This sample yields hundreds of thousands of distinct CDR3 sequences, of which roughly a third are seen a single time; approximately 31% belongs to the top ten. The sequenced sample was blood. These receptors originate from a woman aged 40 to 50 with Graves' hyperthyroidism.

This clonotype was recorded at least ten times. V usage is TRBV20-1 and J usage is TRBJ2-7; D gene uncertain. The CDR3 loop spans 14 amino acids. V lost 3 bases and J 0 bases, leaving 12 bases between the germline ends. Germline V gene sequence: CDR1 DFQATT, CDR2 SNEGSKA (reference sequence). For the CDR3, the DNA is TGCAGTGCTAGGGGTTCCCTGAACTCCTACGAGCAGTACTTC. It yields the protein CSARGSLNSYEQYF.

This clonotype has more than one count but fewer than ten. A much larger clone differs by one base, so this may be a read error. This is likely a read error, given that the CDR3 carries no conserved phenylalanine or tryptophan at its end. The genes are TRBV2 and TRBJ1-2; D not resolved. The CDR3 runs to 13 residues. CDR1 is SNHLY and CDR2 is FYNNEI in the germline V gene. Trimming pared 1 base from V and 8 bases from J, leaving 11 bases between. CDR3 coding DNA: TGTGCCAGCAGTGAAGAACGGGGTAGCGGCTACACCCTC. Protein sequence: CASSEERGSGYTL.

This chain uses TRBV10-3 with TRBJ1-1; TRBD1 matches at 8 bases. Germline V gene data show CDR1 as ENHRY and CDR2 as SYGVKD. This CDR3 comprises 17 residues. V trimming: 2 bases; J trimming: 4 bases; junction bases outside the gene matches: 12. CDR3 sequence reads: CAISEKVDRARATEAFF. DNA of the CDR3: TGTGCCATCAGTGAGAAAGTGGACAGGGCCAGGGCCACTGAAGCTTTCTTT.

For this clonotype: The junction does not match germline at one end; this may be a read error. The chain uses TRBV2 and TRBJ1-2; 7 nucleotides line up with TRBD1. The CDR3 contains 16 residues. The germline CDR1 and CDR2 sequences are SNHLY and FYNNEI. The CDR3 DNA sequence: TGCGCCAGCAGCCAAGATGACGGACAGGCCTTCTATGGCTACACCTTC. Amino acids: CASSQDDGQAFYGYTF.

V gene TRBV4-3 combines with J gene TRBJ2-7; D is uncertain. Germline-derived CDR1 and CDR2 are LGHNA and YSLEER. The CDR3 length is 13 residues. Trimming stripped 3 bases from V and 3 bases from J, with 9 bases between. The chain's CDR3 is CASSQGLFYEQYF. CDR3 sequence (DNA): TGCGCCAGCAGCCAGGGCCTTTTCTACGAGCAGTACTTC.

This clonotype came up once. The CDR3 end shows no conserved phenylalanine or tryptophan, and so a read error is likely. V gene TRBV28 combines with J gene TRBJ1-1; D unresolved. The ends were cut back, 5 bases at V and 3 bases at J, with 10 bases in the middle. In germline, CDR1 is MDHEN, CDR2 SYDVKM. The CDR3 consists of 13 residues. The CDR3 here is CASSPSSDTEAFS. The CDR3 region has the DNA TGTGCCAGCAGTCCTTCTTCGGACACTGAAGCTTTCTCT.

The CDR3 sequence: CASSIYQGLAYEQYF. DNA for the CDR3: TGTGCCAGTTCCATCTACCAGGGGCTAGCCTACGAGCAGTACTTC. The chain couples TRBV19 to TRBJ2-7, with a weak D call TRBD1 (6 bases). Trimming removed 8 bases from V and 2 bases from J, with 19 bases in between. Germline V gene lookup returns CDR1 LNHDA and CDR2 SQIVND (reference sequence). There are 15 residues in the CDR3.

This clonotype has a count of ten or more. V and J are TRBV7-6 and TRBJ1-1, with D perhaps matching TRBD1 (5 bases). Germline CDR1 is SGHVS and CDR2 is FNYEAQ. The V end lost 7 bases, the J end lost 3 bases, and 18 bases lay between the germline ends. This CDR3 is 15 amino acids long. Here the CDR3 reads CASNTIWGRDTEAFF. The CDR3 DNA sequence: TGTGCCAGCAACACCATATGGGGCAGGGACACTGAAGCTTTCTTT.

The chain has TRBV19 and TRBJ2-5, with D possibly being TRBD2 (6 bases). There are 14 residues in the CDR3. Germline CDR1 and CDR2: LNHDA and SQIVND (reference sequence). V was pared by 3 bases and J by 0 bases, with 8 bases between. This chain's CDR3 is CASSMGDYQETQYF. DNA of the CDR3: TGTGCCAGTAGTATGGGGGACTACCAAGAGACCCAGTACTTC.

In its sample, this clonotype was seen a few times. J is TRBJ1-1 and V is TRBV19, with 9 bases lining up with TRBD1. The CDR3 length is 15 residues. Germline loops: CDR1 LNHDA, CDR2 SQIVND (reference sequence). The ends lost 6 bases at V and 4 bases at J; junction bases unmatched: 9. The CDR3 sequence: CASSEDRGFGTEAFF. CDR3 sequence (DNA): TGTGCCAGTAGCGAGGACAGGGGATTTGGCACTGAAGCTTTCTTT.

This clonotype was observed at least ten times. The chain links TRBV29-1 to TRBJ1-3; D remains ambiguous. Trimming cost V 0 bases and J 0 bases, with 12 bases left between them. The CDR3 contains 16 residues. From germline, CDR1 is SQVTM and CDR2 ANQGSEA. As DNA, the CDR3 is TGCAGCGTTGAAGATACGGGCTCCTACTCTGGAAACACCATATATTTT. It is translated as CSVEDTGSYSGNTIYF.